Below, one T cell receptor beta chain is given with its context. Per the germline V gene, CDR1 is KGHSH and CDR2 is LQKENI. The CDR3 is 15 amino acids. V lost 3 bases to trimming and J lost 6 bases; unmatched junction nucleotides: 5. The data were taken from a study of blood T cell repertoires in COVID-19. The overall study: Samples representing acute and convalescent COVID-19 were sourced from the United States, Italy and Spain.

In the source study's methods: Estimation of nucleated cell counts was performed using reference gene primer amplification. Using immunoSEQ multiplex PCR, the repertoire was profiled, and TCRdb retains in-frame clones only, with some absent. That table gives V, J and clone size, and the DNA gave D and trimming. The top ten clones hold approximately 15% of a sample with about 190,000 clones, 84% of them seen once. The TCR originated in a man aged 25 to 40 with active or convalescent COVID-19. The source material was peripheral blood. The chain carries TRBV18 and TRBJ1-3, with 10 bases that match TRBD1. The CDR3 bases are TGTGCCAGCTCACCCCCTGGACAGGGGGTAAACACCATATATTTT. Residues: CASSPPGQGVNTIYF. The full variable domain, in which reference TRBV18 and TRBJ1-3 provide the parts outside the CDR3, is NAGVMQNPRHLVRRRGQEARLRCSPMKGHSHVYWYRQLPEEGLKFMVYLQKENIIDESGMPKERFSAEFPKEGPSILRIQQVVRGDSAAYFCASSPPGQGVNTIYFGEGSWLTVV.